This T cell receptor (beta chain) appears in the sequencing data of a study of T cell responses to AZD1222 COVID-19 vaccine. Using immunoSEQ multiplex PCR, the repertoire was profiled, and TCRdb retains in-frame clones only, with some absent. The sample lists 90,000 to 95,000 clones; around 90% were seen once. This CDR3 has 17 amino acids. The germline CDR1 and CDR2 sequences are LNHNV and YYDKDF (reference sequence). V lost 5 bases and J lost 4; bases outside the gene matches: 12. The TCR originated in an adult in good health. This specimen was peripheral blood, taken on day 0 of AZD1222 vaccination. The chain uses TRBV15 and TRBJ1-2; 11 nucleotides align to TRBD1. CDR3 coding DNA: TGTGCCACCAGCGAAGACCGGGACAGGGGGGTTGGCTATGGCTACACCTTC. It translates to CATSEDRDRGVGYGYTF.